This TCR beta chain is from a study of cytomegalovirus exposure and HLA in healthy donors. Study results and caveats: An analysis that was carried out later associated 15,000 to 20,000 TCR beta sequences with HLA alleles at 0.05 false discovery rate. Previous analysis showed most TCR beta V segments were productive about 90% or about 30% of the time.

Germline values: CDR1 SEHNR, CDR2 FQNEAQ (reference sequence). The CDR3 is made up of 14 amino acids. Trimming removed 3 bases from V and 4 bases from J; junction bases left unmatched: 3. The PCR had 60 Vbeta and 13 Jbeta primers. Clones were read by immunoSEQ multiplex PCR, and TCRdb kept only the in-frame ones, dropping some. The sample's table shows 200,000 to 250,000 clones. For this clone: The antigen remains unidentified.

The sequence derives from a young woman in good health and CMV-seropositive. This chain links TRBV7-9 with TRBJ1-3, with TRBD1 identical over 7 bases. The specimen was PBMCs. In DNA, the CDR3 is TGTGCCAGCAGCTTCCCGGACAGGGGAAACACCATATATTTT. Translated: CASSFPDRGNTIYF.